The clone carrying this T cell receptor beta chain was counted many times. Its specificity is not known. The data derive from a study of identical twins. Study observations and caveats: Whereas memory repertoires showed no such difference, abundant cord blood beta clonotypes carried fewer insertions.

TCRdb analysed the 5' RACE reads with MiXCR anew, one entry per CDR3 protein. The sample holds fewer than 550,000 distinct CDR3 sequences, roughly 15% seen once. Germline V gene sequence: CDR1 SGHRS, CDR2 YFSETQ. V was clipped by 8 bases and J by 6 bases; unmatched bases: 8. The CDR3 contains 14 residues. Among all donors, each was a healthy Caucasian. These data also formed part of another study, on yellow fever vaccine responses in identical twins.

The receptor's source is a woman aged 18-29 years in good health. The chain couples TRBV5-1 to TRBJ2-2; 9 bases map to TRBD1. The sample was CD4+ T cells sorted from blood. CDR3 residues: CASGQGIGAGELFF. The CDR3 bases are TGCGCCAGTGGACAGGGGATTGGCGCCGGGGAGCTGTTTTTT.